This T cell receptor beta chain was captured in a study of shared clonotypes between healthy human individuals (dated by TCRdb to between 2020 and 2021). The study in broad terms: A couple of women and three men aged 18 to 49 years were included in the cohort. For each donor, CD4 naive and CD4 memory were each run on three plates, CD8 naive on two plates, and CD8 memory on one plate. The study deeply sequenced blood TCR repertoires of about 5 healthy adults to estimate repertoire size and the extent of clonotype sharing between individuals. Different laboratories and diverse techniques were used to prepare libraries and sequence TCR repertoires, to increase sequencing depth and limit assay-specific biases. Each donor's leukapheresis produced roughly between roughly 0.9 and 8.9 billion PBMCs. Study-level results and caveats: The small number of donors limited the genetic and exposure-history diversity represented. Based on pairwise subsampling, the degree of clonotype sharing among donors was expected to be affected by sequencing depth. Sharing across four donors was observed for approximately 5% of naive CD4, less than 4% of naive CD8, around 2.5% of memory CD4, and around 0.4% of memory CD8 clonotypes. Larger estimated clonotype richness was generally found for naive subsets than for memory subsets. Even with the large sequencing depth, rarefaction of the sorted-subset datasets indicated that sequencing was incomplete. Sampling was restricted to blood, and TCR repertoires in tissues likely differ from the TCR repertoires found in blood. Compared with non-shared clonotypes, clonotypes shared by all four sorted-subset donors had higher generation probabilities.

About this clone itself: It has no known antigen specificity. Base qualities were left out, and no much larger clone turns up one base away.

TCR CDR3 regions were amplified from genomic DNA by multiplex PCR using the deep immunoSEQ assay. For each cell subset, the extracted genomic DNA was distributed evenly across all wells of several immunoSEQ 96-well plates, and each plate served as one replicate. Each replicate PCR for sorted subsets received about 180 ng genomic DNA, equal to about 30,000 T cell genomes. Purified libraries were measured with a Qubit 3.0 fluorometer, size-checked on a Bioanalyzer 2100, and measured again with the KAPA Library Quantification kit. Each immunoSEQ 96-well plate was sequenced on its own single-read 150-cycle Illumina NextSeq 550 flow cell. As for the original processing: The immunoSEQ output contained only junctional sequences without quality scores, so filtering could not match that applied to full-length reads. To assign V/J genes and CDR3, sequences were annotated using PyIR, a Python wrapper for IgBLAST v1.9, with IMGT germline references. Reads were filtered out if the reads had weak V/J assignments (E-value above 1e-6), no CDR3, stop codons, out-of-frame junctions, or ambiguous translated residues. V3J clonotypes were defined as sequences sharing the same inferred V gene, J gene, and CDR3 amino acid sequence. Percentage overlap between repertoires was calculated by dividing the number of shared unique clonotypes by the size of the smaller repertoire. RTK rarefaction, the Chao1 estimator, and Recon v2.1 estimates of unobserved clonotypes were used to assess repertoire richness. OLGA was used to compute generation probabilities for all TCRbeta clonotypes that the gDNA method yielded from a few donors. What TCRdb holds here is the immuneACCESS table cut down to in-frame rearrangements. Part of the clones is not present; checked against another copy, under half of the missing clones reflect an unresolved V gene, and the others are unexplained. The DNA was the basis for D and trimming; V, J and clone size are from that table. Within this sample are about 2.4 million clones, with around 90% of them counted one time only. The top ten clones comprise around 0.14% of the sample.

Donors were healthy HIV-negative adults with no recently reported acute infections or vaccinations. Every donor was a Caucasian adult living in Nashville, Tennessee, USA. CD4+ T cells were enriched through magnetic negative selection, after which naive cells were positively selected on CD45RA and the remaining negative fraction served as the memory subset. Blood was collected by leukapheresis, and PBMCs were isolated by Ficoll-Histopaque density gradient centrifugation and then cryopreserved in liquid nitrogen vapor phase. Analytical flow cytometry was used to check the purity and quantity of every magnetically sorted T cell population. Genomic DNA was isolated from every sorted fraction and measured by UV absorbance on a Nanodrop 2000c. Including cysteine and phenylalanine, the CDR3 has 14 amino acids. Here the CDR3 DNA is all that survives: 42 bases in frame from base 1. Trimming at the junction amounts to 5 bases on V and 10 bases on J, and the germline ends lie 21 bases apart. For CDR1 and CDR2, the germline V gene lists SGHDT and YYEEEE.

The chain is assembled from TRBV5-6 and TRBJ1-1; no D gene call is confident. The receptor was derived from a man aged 18 to 29 in good health. Sequencing was performed on naive CD4+ T cells sorted from blood. The cell subset or site label, as the study defines it: CD45RA+ positively selected. The nucleotides read TGTGCCAGCAGACTGAGTGGGTTAGGGAGGCCAGCTTTCTTT. Its amino acids are CASRLSGLGRPAFF.